This T cell receptor (beta chain) was retrieved from a study of T cell repertoires in cytomegalovirus infection. A word on this clonotype: The antigen is not known. A clone one base away is much larger, so this may be a read error.

TCRdb re-called the reads with MiXCR, one entry per CDR3 protein. The data contain more than 400,000 distinct CDR3 sequences, approximately 25% of them seen just once; the ten biggest clones take up about 13%. The study's findings and limits: Dominating the ex vivo response were HLA-C-restricted CMV-specific TCR beta clonotypes. Individuals carrying CMV plus the relevant HLA were identified by cumulative frequency of public TCR beta families.

The germline V gene encodes CDR1 SGHTA and CDR2 FQGNSA. Trimming removed 1 base from V and 6 bases from J; junction bases left unmatched: 5. The CDR3 length is 14 residues. Sample: PBMCs. This TCR was recovered from a human donor in good health (CMV status not recorded). Some clones in this sample may be carry-over from other donors' samples. The chain is built from TRBV7-2 and TRBJ1-1, with TRBD1 matching 7 bases. CDR3 coding DNA: TGTACCAGCAGCTTAGAGGGGGCGCCATCTGAAGCTTTCTTT. This codes for CTSSLEGAPSEAFF.